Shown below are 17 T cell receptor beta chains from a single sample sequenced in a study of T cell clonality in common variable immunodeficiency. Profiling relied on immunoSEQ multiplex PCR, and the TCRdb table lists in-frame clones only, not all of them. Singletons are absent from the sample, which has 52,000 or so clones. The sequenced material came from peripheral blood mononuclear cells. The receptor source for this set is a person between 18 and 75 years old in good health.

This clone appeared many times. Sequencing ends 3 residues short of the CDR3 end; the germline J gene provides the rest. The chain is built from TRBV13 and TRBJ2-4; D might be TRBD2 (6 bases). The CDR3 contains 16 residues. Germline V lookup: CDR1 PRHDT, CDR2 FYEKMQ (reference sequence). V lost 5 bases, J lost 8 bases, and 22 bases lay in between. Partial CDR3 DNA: TGTGCCAGCAGCCGTAAAACAGGCGCCGGAGGGGACATT. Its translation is CASSRKTGAGGDI. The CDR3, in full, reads CASSRKTGAGGDIQYF.

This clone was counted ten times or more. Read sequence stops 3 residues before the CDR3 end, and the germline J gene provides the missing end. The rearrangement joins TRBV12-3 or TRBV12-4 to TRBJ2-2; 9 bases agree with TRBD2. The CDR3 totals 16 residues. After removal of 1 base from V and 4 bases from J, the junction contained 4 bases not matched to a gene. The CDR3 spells CASSLGSGRGTGELFF. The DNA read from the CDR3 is TGTGCCAGCAGTTTAGGTAGCGGGAGAGGCACCGGGGAG.

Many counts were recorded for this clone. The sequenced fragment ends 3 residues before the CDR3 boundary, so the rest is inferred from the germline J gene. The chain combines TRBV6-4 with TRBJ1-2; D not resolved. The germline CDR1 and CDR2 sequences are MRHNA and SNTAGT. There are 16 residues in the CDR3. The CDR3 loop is CASSLTSEIAYNDYTF. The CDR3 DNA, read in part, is TGTGCCAGCAGCCTAACTAGCGAGATAGCCTACAATGAC.

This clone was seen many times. This CDR3 is CASSELPGEYQPQHF. Partial CDR3 DNA: TGTGCCAGCAGTGAATTGCCAGGGGAGTATCAGCCC. V gene TRBV2 combines with J gene TRBJ1-5, with D tentatively TRBD1 (6 bases). The read stops 3 residues short of the end of the CDR3; the missing end is completed from the germline J gene. CDR1 and CDR2 from the germline V gene are SNHLY and FYNNEI. V gave up 2 bases and J gave up 5 bases, with 13 bases separating them. The CDR3 totals 15 residues. Supplemented by reference TRBV2 and TRBJ1-5, the full variable domain reads EPEVTQTPSHQVTQMGQEVILRCVPISNHLYFYWYRQILGQKVEFLVSFYNNEISEKSEIFDDQFSVERPDGSNFTLKIRSTKLEDSAMYFCASSELPGEYQPQHFGDGTRLSIL.

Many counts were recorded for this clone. The CDR3 bases that were read are TGTGCCACCAGTGACCAGCGGGAAAGCACAGATACG. It encodes CATSDQRESTDT. The whole CDR3 protein is CATSDQRESTDTQYF. The chain employs TRBV24-1 and TRBJ2-3; TRBD2 matches 7 bases. Sequencing ends 3 residues short of the CDR3 end; the germline J gene provides the rest. From germline, CDR1 is KGHDR and CDR2 SFDVKD. The CDR3 covers 15 residues. Trimming at V came to 4 bases and at J to 0 bases, leaving 3 bases not matched to a gene.

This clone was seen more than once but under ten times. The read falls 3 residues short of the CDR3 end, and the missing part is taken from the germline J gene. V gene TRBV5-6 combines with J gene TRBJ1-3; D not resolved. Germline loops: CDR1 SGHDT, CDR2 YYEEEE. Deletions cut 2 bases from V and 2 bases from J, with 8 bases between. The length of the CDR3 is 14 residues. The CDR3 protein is CASSFPGTGNTIYF. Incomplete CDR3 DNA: TGTGCCAGCAGCTTCCCGGGGACTGGAAACACC.

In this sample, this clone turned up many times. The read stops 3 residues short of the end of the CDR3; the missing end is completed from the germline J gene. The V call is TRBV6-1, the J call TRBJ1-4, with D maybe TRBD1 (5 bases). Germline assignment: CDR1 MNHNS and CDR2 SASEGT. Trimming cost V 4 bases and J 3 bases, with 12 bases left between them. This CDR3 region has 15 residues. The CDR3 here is CASSVYPGPNEKLFF. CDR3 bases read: TGTGCCAGCAGTGTTTATCCAGGGCCTAATGAAAAA.

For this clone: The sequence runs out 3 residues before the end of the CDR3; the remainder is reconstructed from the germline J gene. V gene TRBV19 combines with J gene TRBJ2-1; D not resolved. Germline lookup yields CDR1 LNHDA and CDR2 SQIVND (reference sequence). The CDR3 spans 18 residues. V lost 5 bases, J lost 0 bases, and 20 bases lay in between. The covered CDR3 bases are TGTGCCAGTAGTTCTAGTTCCGACCGCCTCAGCTCCTACAATGAG. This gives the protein CASSSSSDRLSSYNE. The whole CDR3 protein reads CASSSSSDRLSSYNEQFF.

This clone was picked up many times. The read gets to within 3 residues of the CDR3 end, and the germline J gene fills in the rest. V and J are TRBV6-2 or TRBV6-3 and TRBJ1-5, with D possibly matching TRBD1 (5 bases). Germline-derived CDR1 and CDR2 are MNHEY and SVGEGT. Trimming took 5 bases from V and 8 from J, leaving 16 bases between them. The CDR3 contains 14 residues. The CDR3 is CASSPPGRGEPQHF. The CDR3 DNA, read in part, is TGTGCCAGCAGTCCCCCCGGTAGGGGAGAGCCC.

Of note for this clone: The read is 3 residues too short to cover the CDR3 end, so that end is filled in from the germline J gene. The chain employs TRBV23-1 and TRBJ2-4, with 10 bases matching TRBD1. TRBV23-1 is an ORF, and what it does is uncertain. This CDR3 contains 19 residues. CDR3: CASSQSTGGHMGKTYGQYF. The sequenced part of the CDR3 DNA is TGCGCCAGCAGTCAATCGACAGGGGGCCATATGGGGAAGACTTATGGT.

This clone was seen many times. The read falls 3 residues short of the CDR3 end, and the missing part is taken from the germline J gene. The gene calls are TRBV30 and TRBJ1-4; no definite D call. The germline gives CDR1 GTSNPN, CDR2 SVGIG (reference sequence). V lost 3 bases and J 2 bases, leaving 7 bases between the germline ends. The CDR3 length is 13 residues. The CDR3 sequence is CAWSRNTNEKLFF. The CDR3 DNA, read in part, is TGTGCCTGGAGCAGGAACACTAATGAAAAA.

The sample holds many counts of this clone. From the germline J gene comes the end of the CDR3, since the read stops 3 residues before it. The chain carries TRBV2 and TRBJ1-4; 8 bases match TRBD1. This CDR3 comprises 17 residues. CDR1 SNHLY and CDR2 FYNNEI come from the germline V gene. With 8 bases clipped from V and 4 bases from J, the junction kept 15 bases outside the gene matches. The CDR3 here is CASRGQGRGLGNEKLFF. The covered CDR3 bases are TGTGCCAGCCGAGGACAGGGAAGGGGCCTGGGTAATGAAAAA.

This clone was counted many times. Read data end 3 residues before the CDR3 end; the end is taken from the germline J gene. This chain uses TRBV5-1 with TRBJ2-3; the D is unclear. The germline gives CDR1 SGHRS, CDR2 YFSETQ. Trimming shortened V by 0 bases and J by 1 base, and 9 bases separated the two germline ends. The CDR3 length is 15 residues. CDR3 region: CASSLEPGGTDTQYF. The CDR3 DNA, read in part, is TGCGCCAGCAGCTTGGAACCAGGAGGCACAGATACG.

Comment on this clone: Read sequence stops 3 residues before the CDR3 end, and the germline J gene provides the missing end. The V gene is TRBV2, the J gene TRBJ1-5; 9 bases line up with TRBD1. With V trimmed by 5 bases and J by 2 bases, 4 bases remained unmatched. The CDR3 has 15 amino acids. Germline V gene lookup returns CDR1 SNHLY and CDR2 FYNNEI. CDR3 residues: CASSSQGAGNQPQHF. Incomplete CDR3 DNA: TGTGCCAGCAGTTCACAGGGGGCCGGCAATCAGCCC.

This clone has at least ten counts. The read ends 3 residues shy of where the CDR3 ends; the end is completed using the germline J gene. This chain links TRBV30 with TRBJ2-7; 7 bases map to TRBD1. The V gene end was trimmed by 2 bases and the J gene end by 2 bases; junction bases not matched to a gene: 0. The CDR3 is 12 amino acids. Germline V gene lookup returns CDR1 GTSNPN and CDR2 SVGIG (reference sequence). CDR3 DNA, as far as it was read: TGTGCCTGGAGTCAGGGGGCCTACGAG. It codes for CAWSQGAYE. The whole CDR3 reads CAWSQGAYEQYF. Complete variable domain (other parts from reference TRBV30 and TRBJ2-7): SQTIHQWPATLVQPVGSPLSLECTVEGTSNPNLYWYRQAAGRGLQLLFYSVGIGQISSEVPQNLSASRPQDRQFILSSKKLLLSDSGFYLCAWSQGAYEQYFGPGTRLTVT.

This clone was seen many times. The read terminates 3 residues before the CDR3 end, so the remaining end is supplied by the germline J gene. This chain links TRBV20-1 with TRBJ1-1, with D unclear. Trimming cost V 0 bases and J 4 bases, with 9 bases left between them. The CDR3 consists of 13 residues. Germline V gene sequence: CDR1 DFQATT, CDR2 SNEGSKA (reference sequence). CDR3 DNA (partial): TGCAGTGCTAGAGACCGGGGAGGCACTGAA. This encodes CSARDRGGTE. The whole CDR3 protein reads CSARDRGGTEAFF.

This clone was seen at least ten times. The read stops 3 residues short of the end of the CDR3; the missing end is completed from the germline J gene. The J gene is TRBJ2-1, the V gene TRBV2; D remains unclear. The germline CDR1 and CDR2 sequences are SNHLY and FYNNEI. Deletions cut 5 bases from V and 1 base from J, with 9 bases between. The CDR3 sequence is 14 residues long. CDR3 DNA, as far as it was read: TGTGCCAGCAGTACAGAGAGGTCCTACAATGAG. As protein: CASSTERSYNE. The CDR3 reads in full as CASSTERSYNEQFF.